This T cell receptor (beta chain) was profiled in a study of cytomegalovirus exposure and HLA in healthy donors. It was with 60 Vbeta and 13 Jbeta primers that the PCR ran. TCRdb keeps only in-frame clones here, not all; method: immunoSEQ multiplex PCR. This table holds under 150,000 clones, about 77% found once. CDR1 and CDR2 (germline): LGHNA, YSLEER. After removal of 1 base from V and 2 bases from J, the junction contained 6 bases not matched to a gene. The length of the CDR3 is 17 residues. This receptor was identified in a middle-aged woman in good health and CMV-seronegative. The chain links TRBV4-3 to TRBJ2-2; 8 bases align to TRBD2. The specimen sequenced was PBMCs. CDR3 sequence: CASSQAGRGDNTGELFF. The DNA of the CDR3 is TGCGCCAGCAGCCAAGCGGGGCGGGGGGACAACACCGGGGAGCTGTTTTTT.